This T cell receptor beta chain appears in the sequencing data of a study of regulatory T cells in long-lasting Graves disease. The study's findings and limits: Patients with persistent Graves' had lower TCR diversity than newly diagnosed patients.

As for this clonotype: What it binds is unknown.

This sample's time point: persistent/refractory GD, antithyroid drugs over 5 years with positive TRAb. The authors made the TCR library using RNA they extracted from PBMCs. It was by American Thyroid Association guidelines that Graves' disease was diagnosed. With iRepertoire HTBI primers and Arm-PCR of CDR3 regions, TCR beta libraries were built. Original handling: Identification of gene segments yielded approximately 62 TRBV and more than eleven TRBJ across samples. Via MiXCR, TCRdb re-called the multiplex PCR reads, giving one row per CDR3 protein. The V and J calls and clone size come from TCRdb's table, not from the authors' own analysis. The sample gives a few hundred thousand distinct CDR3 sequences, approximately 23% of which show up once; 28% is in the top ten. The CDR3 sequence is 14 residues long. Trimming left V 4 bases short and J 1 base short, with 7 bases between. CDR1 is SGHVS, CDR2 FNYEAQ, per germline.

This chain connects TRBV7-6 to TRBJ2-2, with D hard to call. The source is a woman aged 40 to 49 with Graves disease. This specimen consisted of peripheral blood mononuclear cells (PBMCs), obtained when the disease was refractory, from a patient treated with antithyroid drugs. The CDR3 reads CASSSHRNTGELFF. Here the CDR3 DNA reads TGTGCCAGCAGCTCCCACAGGAACACCGGGGAGCTGTTTTTT.